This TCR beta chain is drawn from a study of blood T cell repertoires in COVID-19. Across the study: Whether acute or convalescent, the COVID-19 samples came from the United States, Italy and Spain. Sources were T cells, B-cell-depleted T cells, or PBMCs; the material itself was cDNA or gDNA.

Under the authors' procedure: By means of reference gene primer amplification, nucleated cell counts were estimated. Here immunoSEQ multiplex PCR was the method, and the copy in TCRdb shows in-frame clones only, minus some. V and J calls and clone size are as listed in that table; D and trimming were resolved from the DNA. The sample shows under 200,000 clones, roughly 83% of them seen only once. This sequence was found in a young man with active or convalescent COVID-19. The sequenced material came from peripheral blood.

The CDR3 bases are TGTGCCAGCAGTTTAATAGGACAGATGAATTACGAGCAGTACTTC. This codes for CASSLIGQMNYEQYF. The chain combines TRBV28 with TRBJ2-7, with D tentatively TRBD1 (6 bases). This CDR3 is 15 amino acids long. The V and J ends lost 2 bases and 4 bases respectively, with 15 bases between them. Germline CDR1 reads MDHEN; CDR2 reads SYDVKM.